The rows below give T cell receptor beta chains drawn from one sample of a study of blood T cell repertoires in COVID-19. The repertoire was sequenced with immunoSEQ multiplex PCR; TCRdb's copy has only in-frame clones and lacks some. The table lists 16,000 or so clones, about 87% of them singletons. The sequenced sample was peripheral blood. Receptors originate from a human donor in a cohort sampled during active COVID-19. CDR3s include the opening cysteine and the closing phenylalanine or tryptophan. Each record gives: D gene, J gene, clone size, V gene, CDR3 DNA, CDR3 protein. The D gene is left open where the match is weak. Size tells how often a clone was seen (once, few, many) or the class of an expanded clone, and some rows leave it out.

>TRBD2|TRBJ2-3|once|TRBV7-8
TGTGCCAGCAGCTTAGTAGCGGGGGGCCCGCTTAGCACAGATACGCAGTATTTT
CASSLVAGGPLSTDTQYF
>TRBD1|TRBJ1-4|-|TRBV12-5
TGTGCTAGTGGTTTAGGGACAGGGGGCGCGGGAGGGGAGAAACTGTTTTTT
CASGLGTGGAGGEKLFF
>-|TRBJ2-3|-|TRBV7-9
TGTGCCAGCAGCTTCAGGGGATCAGGCACAGATACGCAGTATTTT
CASSFRGSGTDTQYF
>-|TRBJ2-3|-|TRBV3-1/TRBV3-2
TGTGCCAGCAGCCAAGATCTAGGACAGAGCACAGATACGCAGTATTTT
CASSQDLGQSTDTQYF
>-|TRBJ1-2|-|TRBV10-3
TGTGCCATCAGTGATCCCCCAGGGGATGGCTACACCTTC
CAISDPPGDGYTF
>-|TRBJ1-4|-|TRBV7-2
TGTGCCAGCAGCTTAGTTGGTGGGGGCCCTAATGAAAAACTGTTTTTT
CASSLVGGGPNEKLFF
>-|TRBJ1-6|-|TRBV3-1/TRBV3-2
TGTGCCAGCAGCCAAGGGACAGCGTCTAATTCACCCCTCCACTTT
CASSQGTASNSPLHF
>TRBD1|TRBJ1-6|-|TRBV6-1
TGTGCCAGCAGTGAGGACAGGGCGATGAGTTCACCCCTCCACTTT
CASSEDRAMSSPLHF
>-|TRBJ1-2|-|TRBV24-1
TGTGCCACCAGTGATTGCGGGCAGGGAGGCTATGGCTACACCTTC
CATSDCGQGGYGYTF
>-|TRBJ2-7|-|TRBV9
TGTGCCAGCAGCGTAGATGGCAGCTACGAGCAGTACTTC
CASSVDGSYEQYF
>-|TRBJ2-3|once|TRBV5-5
TGTGCCAGCAGCTCCAAAACTAGAGCGTCTAGCACAGATACGCAGTATTTT
CASSSKTRASSTDTQYF
>-|TRBJ2-3|-|TRBV5-4
TGTGCCAGCAGTTTGGTTTTAACGGCTAGGGCGGGGGATACGCAGTATTTT
CASSLVLTARAGDTQYF
>-|TRBJ1-2|-|TRBV5-4
TGTGCCAGCAGCTTGGCCGCGCATACTCTCTATGGCTACACCTTC
CASSLAAHTLYGYTF
>TRBD1|TRBJ2-5|-|TRBV5-1
TGCGCCAGCAGCTCTCAGGGGGAAGAGACCCAGTACTTC
CASSSQGEETQYF
>-|TRBJ2-7|-|TRBV7-5
TGTGCCAGAAGCTCTCCGGGACAGGGTTCCTACGAGCAGTACTTC
CARSSPGQGSYEQYF